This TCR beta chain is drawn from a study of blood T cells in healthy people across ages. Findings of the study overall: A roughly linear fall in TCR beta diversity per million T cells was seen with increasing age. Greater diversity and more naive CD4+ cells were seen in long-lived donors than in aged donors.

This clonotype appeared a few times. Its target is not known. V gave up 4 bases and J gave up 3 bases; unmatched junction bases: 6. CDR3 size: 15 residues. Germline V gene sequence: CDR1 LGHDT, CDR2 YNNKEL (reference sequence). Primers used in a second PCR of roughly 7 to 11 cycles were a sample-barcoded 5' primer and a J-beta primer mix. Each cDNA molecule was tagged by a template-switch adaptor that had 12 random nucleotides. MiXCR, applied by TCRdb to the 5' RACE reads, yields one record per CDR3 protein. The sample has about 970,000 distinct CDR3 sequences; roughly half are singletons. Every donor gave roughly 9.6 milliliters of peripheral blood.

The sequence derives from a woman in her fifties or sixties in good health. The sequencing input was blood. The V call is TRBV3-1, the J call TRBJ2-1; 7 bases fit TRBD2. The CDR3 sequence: CASSPPSGVYNEQFF. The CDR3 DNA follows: TGTGCCAGCAGCCCCCCTAGCGGAGTCTACAATGAGCAGTTCTTC.